What follows describes a single T cell receptor beta chain. Here immunoSEQ multiplex PCR was the method, and the copy in TCRdb shows in-frame clones only, minus some. The table lists about 34,000 clones, 75% to 85% of them singletons, with approximately 14% in the top ten. The data stem from a study of blood T cell repertoires in COVID-19. For the study at large: Sites across the United States, Italy and Spain contributed samples from acute and convalescent COVID-19.

V gave up 5 bases and J gave up 7 bases; unmatched junction bases: 10. CDR3 length equals 16 residues. Germline V gene sequence: CDR1 SGHAT, CDR2 FQNNGV. The rearrangement links TRBV11-2 to TRBJ2-1; TRBD2 matches 11 bases. This receptor was taken from a woman between 65 and 79 years old with acute or convalescent COVID-19. Sequenced input: peripheral blood. The CDR3 loop is CASSVAGGSLWNEQFF. The DNA for the CDR3 is TGTGCCAGCAGCGTAGCGGGAGGGTCCTTATGGAATGAGCAGTTCTTC. The full variable domain, with the rest looked up from reference TRBV11-2 and TRBJ2-1, is EAGVAQSPRYKIIEKRQSVAFWCNPISGHATLYWYQQILGQGPKLLIQFQNNGVVDDSQLPKDRFSAERLKGVDSTLKIQPAKLEDSAVYLCASSVAGGSLWNEQFFGPGTRLTVL.